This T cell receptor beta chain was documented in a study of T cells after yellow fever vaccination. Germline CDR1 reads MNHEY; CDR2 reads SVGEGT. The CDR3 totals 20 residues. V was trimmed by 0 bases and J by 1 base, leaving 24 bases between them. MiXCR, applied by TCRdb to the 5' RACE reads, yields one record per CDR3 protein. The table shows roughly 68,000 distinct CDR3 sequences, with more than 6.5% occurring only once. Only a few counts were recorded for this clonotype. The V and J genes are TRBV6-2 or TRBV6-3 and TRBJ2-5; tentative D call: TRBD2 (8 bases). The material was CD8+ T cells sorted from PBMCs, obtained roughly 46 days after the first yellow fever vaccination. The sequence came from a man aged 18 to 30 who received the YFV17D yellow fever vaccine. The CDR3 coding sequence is TGTGCCAGCAGTTACTCCAGACAGGGCGGTGCGGGGGGCCTCCAAGAGACCCAGTACTTC. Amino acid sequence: CASSYSRQGGAGGLQETQYF.